A selection of T cell receptor beta chains follows, all from one sample in a study of T cells in Graves' hyperthyroidism and ophthalmopathy. TCRdb re-derived calls from the multiplex PCR reads in MiXCR, one entry per CDR3 protein. The repertoire holds more than 600,000 distinct CDR3 sequences, with about a sixth as singletons. The sample taken for sequencing was blood. All receptors come from a man aged 18-30 years with Graves' hyperthyroidism. Each CDR3 is given with its conserved first and last residue. D genes are given only for firm matches. Part of the rows lack a size; the others show once, few, many or a class for expanded clones.

v_call,d_call,j_call,clone_size,cdr3_aa,cdr3_nt
TRBV28,.,TRBJ2-4,many,CASRLMGAKNIQYF,TGTGCCAGCAGGCTGATGGGAGCCAAAAACATTCAGTACTTC
TRBV30,TRBD1,TRBJ1-5,.,CAWTTQGADNQPQHF,TGTGCCTGGACTACACAGGGGGCCGACAATCAGCCCCAGCATTTT
TRBV20-1,TRBD2,TRBJ2-1,.,CSAREGGTSKNEQFF,TGCAGTGCTAGAGAGGGGGGGACTAGTAAAAATGAGCAGTTCTTC
TRBV6-1,.,TRBJ1-5,.,CASSPPPASNQPQHF,TGTGCCAGCAGTCCCCCGCCGGCTAGCAATCAGCCCCAGCATTTT
TRBV29-1,TRBD1,TRBJ1-4,.,CSGRLGQDNEKLFF,TGCAGCGGTCGTCTCGGACAGGATAATGAAAAACTGTTTTTT
TRBV6-1,.,TRBJ1-2,many,CASSTYHYGYTF,TGTGCCAGCAGTACCTACCACTATGGCTACACCTTC
TRBV3-1,TRBD1,TRBJ1-1,many,CASGTGWNTEAFF,TGTGCCAGCGGGACAGGGTGGAACACTGAAGCTTTCTTT
TRBV30,.,TRBJ2-7,few,CAWTGGGGQYF,TGTGCCTGGACAGGGGGAGGGGGGCAGTACTTC
TRBV20-1,.,TRBJ1-4,.,CSAPNGGTEKLFF,TGCAGTGCTCCGAACGGGGGGACTGAAAAACTGTTTTTT
TRBV7-9,TRBD2,TRBJ2-7,.,CASSQTRTSGAYEQYF,TGTGCCAGCAGCCAAACCCGGACTAGCGGCGCCTACGAGCAGTACTTC
TRBV5-6,.,TRBJ1-3,.,CASSAGLLSGGNTIYF,TGTGCCAGCAGCGCCGGACTCCTCTCGGGTGGAAACACCATATATTTT
TRBV18,.,TRBJ2-7,.,CASSPPFARDPPEQYF,TGTGCCAGCTCACCACCCTTCGCCAGAGATCCCCCTGAGCAGTACTTC
TRBV5-1,.,TRBJ2-3,few,CASSPDWGTDTQYF,TGCGCCAGCAGCCCAGATTGGGGCACAGATACGCAGTATTTT
TRBV20-1,.,TRBJ2-3,few,CSARARLLRGTSTDTQYF,TGCAGTGCTAGAGCCCGTCTTCTCAGGGGTACCAGCACAGATACGCAGTATTTT
TRBV20-1,TRBD1,TRBJ1-2,many,CSARGTGNYGYTF,TGCAGTGCTAGAGGGACAGGGAACTATGGCTACACCTTC
TRBV3-1,TRBD2,TRBJ2-5,many,CASSQEGGNGETQYF,TGTGCCAGCAGCCAAGAGGGGGGGAACGGGGAGACCCAGTACTTC
TRBV6-5,TRBD1,TRBJ2-7,.,CASSYGQGRDYEQYF,TGTGCCAGCAGTTACGGACAGGGTAGGGACTACGAGCAGTACTTC
TRBV28,TRBD2,TRBJ2-1,many,CASSFTTAGLDSNEQFF,TGTGCCAGCAGTTTTACCACAGCGGGACTAGACTCCAATGAGCAGTTCTTC
TRBV12-3/TRBV12-4,.,TRBJ1-5,.,CASSHSGGNQPQHF,TGTGCCAGCAGCCACTCGGGGGGGAATCAGCCCCAGCATTTT
TRBV7-9,TRBD2,TRBJ2-3,many,CASSQTSGRARDTQYF,TGTGCCAGCAGCCAGACTAGCGGGAGGGCCAGGGATACGCAGTATTTT
TRBV29-1,.,TRBJ2-3,.,CSVEDNLRASTDTQYF,TGCAGCGTTGAAGATAATTTGAGGGCTAGCACAGATACGCAGTATTTT
TRBV24-1,TRBD2,TRBJ2-1,many,CATSDEPNGRCDEQFF,TGTGCCACCAGTGATGAGCCAAACGGGAGGTGCGATGAGCAGTTCTTC
TRBV12-3/TRBV12-4,TRBD2,TRBJ2-1,many,CASSLYGGGSGNEQFF,TGTGCCAGCAGTTTATATGGCGGGGGGAGTGGCAATGAGCAGTTCTTC
TRBV12-3/TRBV12-4,.,TRBJ1-6,.,CASSFLQDYNSPLHF,TGTGCCAGCAGTTTCCTACAGGACTATAATTCACCCCTCCACTTT
TRBV7-9,.,TRBJ1-6,many,CASSLTGSNNSPLHF,TGTGCCAGCAGCTTAACAGGGAGCAACAATTCACCCCTCCACTTT
TRBV18,.,TRBJ2-3,.,CASSLREKSTDTQYF,TGTGCCAGCTCGCTCCGGGAAAAAAGCACAGATACGCAGTATTTT
TRBV12-3/TRBV12-4,TRBD2,TRBJ2-1,many,CASSLVASGIYNEQFF,TGTGCCAGCAGTTTAGTGGCTAGCGGGATTTACAATGAGCAGTTCTTC
TRBV28,TRBD2,TRBJ2-7,many,CASSFPPDRASSGTDEQYF,TGTGCCAGCAGTTTCCCTCCTGACAGGGCCTCTAGCGGGACGGATGAGCAGTACTTC
TRBV4-1,.,TRBJ1-2,few,CASSQGRENYGYTF,TGCGCCAGCAGCCAAGGCAGGGAGAACTATGGCTACACCTTC
TRBV10-3,TRBD2,TRBJ2-3,many,CATAPGLATDTQYF,TGTGCCACCGCACCGGGACTAGCCACAGATACGCAGTATTTT
TRBV28,.,TRBJ1-6,many,CASSLSGSSYNSPLHF,TGTGCCAGCAGTTTGTCCGGGAGCTCCTATAATTCACCCCTCCACTTT
TRBV20-1,.,TRBJ2-3,few,CSSPFRHTQYF,TGCAGCAGTCCTTTTCGACATACGCAGTATTTT
TRBV18,TRBD2,TRBJ2-2,.,CAGSPGAGADTGELFF,TGTGCCGGCTCACCAGGAGCGGGAGCGGACACCGGGGAGCTGTTTTTT
TRBV4-1,TRBD2,TRBJ2-5,few,CASSQLVGRRGETQYF,TGCGCCAGCAGCCAACTGGTCGGGAGGCGGGGAGAGACCCAGTACTTC
TRBV28,.,TRBJ2-7,many,CASSLPQGNEQYF,TGTGCCAGCAGTTTACCGCAGGGGAACGAGCAGTACTTC
TRBV3-1,.,TRBJ1-3,.,CASSQDFDRRNTIYF,TGTGCCAGCAGCCAAGATTTCGACAGGCGGAACACCATATATTTT
TRBV12-3/TRBV12-4,TRBD1,TRBJ2-1,.,CASSFDRGFDNEQFF,TGTGCCAGCAGTTTTGACAGGGGGTTTGACAATGAGCAGTTCTTC
TRBV6-1,TRBD2,TRBJ2-7,.,CAILPGLAGGPYEQYF,TGTGCCATCTTACCGGGACTAGCGGGAGGTCCCTACGAGCAGTACTTC
TRBV2,TRBD2,TRBJ2-7,.,CASRLAGRDEQYF,TGTGCCAGCCGACTAGCGGGTCGCGACGAGCAGTACTTC
TRBV30,.,TRBJ2-4,many,CAWSRTFGAAKNIQYF,TGTGCCTGGAGTCGCACCTTTGGGGCCGCCAAAAACATTCAGTACTTC
TRBV20-1,.,TRBJ2-7,many,CSARAPSSYEQYF,TGCAGTGCTAGAGCACCAAGCTCCTACGAGCAGTACTTC
TRBV13,.,TRBJ2-3,many,CASHLTRPITDTQYF,TGTGCCAGTCACCTAACTAGACCGATCACAGATACGCAGTATTTT
TRBV12-3/TRBV12-4,TRBD1,TRBJ2-2,once,CASIRDRVTGELFF,TGTGCCAGCATCCGGGACAGGGTTACCGGGGAGCTGTTTTTT
TRBV7-9,.,TRBJ2-3,many,CASSLAWWDHMNTQYF,TGTGCCAGCAGCTTAGCGTGGTGGGACCACATGAATACGCAGTATTTT
TRBV6-1,TRBD2,TRBJ2-2,many,CATDRLAGAGELFF,TGTGCCACCGACCGACTAGCGGGAGCCGGGGAGCTGTTTTTT